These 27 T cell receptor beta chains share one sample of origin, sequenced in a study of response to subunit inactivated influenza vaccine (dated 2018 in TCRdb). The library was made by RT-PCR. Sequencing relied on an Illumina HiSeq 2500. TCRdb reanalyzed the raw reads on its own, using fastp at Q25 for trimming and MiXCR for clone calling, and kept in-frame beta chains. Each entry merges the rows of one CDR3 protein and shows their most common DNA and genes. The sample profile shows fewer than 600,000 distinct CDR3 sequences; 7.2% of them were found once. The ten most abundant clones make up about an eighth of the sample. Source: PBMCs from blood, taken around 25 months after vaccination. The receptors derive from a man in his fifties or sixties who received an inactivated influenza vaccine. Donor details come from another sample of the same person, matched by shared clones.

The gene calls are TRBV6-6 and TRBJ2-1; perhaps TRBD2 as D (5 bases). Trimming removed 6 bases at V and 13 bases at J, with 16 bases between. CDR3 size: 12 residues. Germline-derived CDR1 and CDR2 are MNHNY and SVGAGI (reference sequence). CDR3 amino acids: CASSLGASSQFF. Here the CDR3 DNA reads TGTGCCAGCAGCCTCGGAGCTAGCTCCCAGTTCTTC.

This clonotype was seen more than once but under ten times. The CDR3 coding sequence is TGTGCCAGCAGTCCGGGGGGGAGTGGGAACATTCAGTACTTC. Translation: CASSPGGSGNIQYF. This sequence joins TRBV12-3 or TRBV12-4 and TRBJ2-4, with 8 bases lining up with TRBD2. J lost 7 bases, V lost 5 bases, and 7 bases had no gene match. This CDR3 comprises 14 residues.

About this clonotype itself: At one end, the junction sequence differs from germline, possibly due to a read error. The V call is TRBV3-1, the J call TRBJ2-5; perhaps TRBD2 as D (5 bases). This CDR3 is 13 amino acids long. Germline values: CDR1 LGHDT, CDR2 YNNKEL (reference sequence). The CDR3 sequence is CASSKEVQETQYF. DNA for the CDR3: TGTGCCAGCAGCAAGGAGGTCCAAGAGACACAGTACTTC.

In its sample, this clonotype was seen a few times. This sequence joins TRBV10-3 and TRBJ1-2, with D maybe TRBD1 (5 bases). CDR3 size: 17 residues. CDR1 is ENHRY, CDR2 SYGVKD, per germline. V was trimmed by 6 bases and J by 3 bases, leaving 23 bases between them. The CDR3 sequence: CAIRGGRATRDDYGYTF. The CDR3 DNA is TGTGCCATCAGGGGTGGCAGGGCCACTCGAGACGACTATGGCTACACCTTC.

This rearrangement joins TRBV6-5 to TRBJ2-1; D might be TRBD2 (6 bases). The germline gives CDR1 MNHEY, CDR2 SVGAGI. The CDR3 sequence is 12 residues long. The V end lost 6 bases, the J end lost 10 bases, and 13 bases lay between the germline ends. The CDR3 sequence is CASRKTGLEQFF. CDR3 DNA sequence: TGTGCCAGCAGGAAAACGGGACTGGAGCAGTTCTTC.

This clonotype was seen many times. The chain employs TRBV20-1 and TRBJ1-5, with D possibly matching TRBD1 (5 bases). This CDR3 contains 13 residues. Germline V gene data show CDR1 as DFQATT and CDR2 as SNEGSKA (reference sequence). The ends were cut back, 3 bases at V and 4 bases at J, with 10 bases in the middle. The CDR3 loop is CSASRRENQPQHF. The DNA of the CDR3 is TGCAGTGCTAGTCGCAGGGAAAATCAGCCCCAGCATTTT.

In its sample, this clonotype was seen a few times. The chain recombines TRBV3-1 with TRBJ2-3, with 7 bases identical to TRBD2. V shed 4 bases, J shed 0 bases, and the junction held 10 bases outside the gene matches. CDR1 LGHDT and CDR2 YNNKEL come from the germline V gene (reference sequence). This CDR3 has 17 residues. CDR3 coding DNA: TGTGCCAGCAGCCCATTACCGTCGGGGGGTAGCACAGATACGCAGTATTTT. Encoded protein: CASSPLPSGGSTDTQYF.

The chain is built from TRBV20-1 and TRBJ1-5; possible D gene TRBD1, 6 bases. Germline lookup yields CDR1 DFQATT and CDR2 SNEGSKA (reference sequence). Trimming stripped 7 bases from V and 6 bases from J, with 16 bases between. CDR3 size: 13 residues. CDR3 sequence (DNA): TGCAGTGTTCCGGGGGCAATAGGTCAGCCCCAGCATTTT. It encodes CSVPGAIGQPQHF.

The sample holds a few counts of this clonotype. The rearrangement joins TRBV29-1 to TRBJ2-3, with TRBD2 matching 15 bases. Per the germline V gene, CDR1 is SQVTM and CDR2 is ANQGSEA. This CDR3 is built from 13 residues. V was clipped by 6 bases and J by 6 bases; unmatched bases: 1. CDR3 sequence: CSVGTSGRDTQYF. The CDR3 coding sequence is TGCAGCGTGGGGACTAGCGGGAGGGATACGCAGTATTTT.

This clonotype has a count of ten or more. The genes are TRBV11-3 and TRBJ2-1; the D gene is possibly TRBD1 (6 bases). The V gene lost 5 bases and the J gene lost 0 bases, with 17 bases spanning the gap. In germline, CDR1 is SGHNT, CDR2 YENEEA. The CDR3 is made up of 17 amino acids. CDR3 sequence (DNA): TGTGCCAGCAGCCCCCAGGGGCGGCTGAGCTCCTACAATGAGCAGTTCTTC. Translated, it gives CASSPQGRLSSYNEQFF.

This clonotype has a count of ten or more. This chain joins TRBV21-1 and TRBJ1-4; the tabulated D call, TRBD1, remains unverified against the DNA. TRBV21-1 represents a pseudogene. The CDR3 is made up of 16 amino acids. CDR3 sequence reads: CASSKKGTASNEKLFF. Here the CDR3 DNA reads TGTGCCAGCAGCAAAAAGGGGACAGCGAGTAATGAAAAACTGTTTTTT.

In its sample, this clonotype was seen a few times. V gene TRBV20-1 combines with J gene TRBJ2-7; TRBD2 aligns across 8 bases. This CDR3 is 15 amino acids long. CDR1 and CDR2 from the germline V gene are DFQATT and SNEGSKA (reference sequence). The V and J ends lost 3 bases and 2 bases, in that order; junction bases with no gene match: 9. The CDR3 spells CSASGGSGDAYEQYF. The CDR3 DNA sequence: TGCAGTGCTAGTGGGGGTAGCGGGGACGCCTACGAGCAGTACTTC.

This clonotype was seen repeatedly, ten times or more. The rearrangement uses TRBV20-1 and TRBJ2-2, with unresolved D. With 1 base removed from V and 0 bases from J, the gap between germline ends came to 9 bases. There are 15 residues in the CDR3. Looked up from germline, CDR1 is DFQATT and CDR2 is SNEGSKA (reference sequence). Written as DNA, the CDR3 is TGCAGTGCTAGAGCGCTTCCCGCGAACACCGGGGAGCTGTTTTTT. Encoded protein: CSARALPANTGELFF.

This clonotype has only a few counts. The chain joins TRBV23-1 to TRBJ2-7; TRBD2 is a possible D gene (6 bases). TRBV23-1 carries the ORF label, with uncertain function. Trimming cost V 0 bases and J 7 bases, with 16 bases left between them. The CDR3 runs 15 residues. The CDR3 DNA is TGCGCCAGCAGTCAATCCCGCCGGAGGGGTTGTGAGCAGTACTTC. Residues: CASSQSRRRGCEQYF.

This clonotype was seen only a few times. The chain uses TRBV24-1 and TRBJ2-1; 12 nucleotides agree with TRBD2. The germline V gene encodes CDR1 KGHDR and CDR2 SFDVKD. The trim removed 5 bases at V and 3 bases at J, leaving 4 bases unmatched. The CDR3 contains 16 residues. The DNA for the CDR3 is TGTGCCACCAGTGCTACTAGCGGGAGGATCTACAATGAGCAGTTCTTC. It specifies CATSATSGRIYNEQFF.

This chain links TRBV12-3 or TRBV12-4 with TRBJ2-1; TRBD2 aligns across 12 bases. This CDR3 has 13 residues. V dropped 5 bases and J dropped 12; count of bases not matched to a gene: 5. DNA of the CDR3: TGTGCCAGCAGTACCCTAGCGGGGGGGCTGCAGTTCTTC. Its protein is CASSTLAGGLQFF.

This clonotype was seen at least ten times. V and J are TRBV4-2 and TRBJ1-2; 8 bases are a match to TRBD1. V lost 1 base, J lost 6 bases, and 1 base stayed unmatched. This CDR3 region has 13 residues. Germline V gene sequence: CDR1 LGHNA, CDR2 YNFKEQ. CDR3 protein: CASSQVQGDGYTF. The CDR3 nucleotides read TGTGCCAGCAGCCAAGTACAGGGGGATGGCTACACCTTC.

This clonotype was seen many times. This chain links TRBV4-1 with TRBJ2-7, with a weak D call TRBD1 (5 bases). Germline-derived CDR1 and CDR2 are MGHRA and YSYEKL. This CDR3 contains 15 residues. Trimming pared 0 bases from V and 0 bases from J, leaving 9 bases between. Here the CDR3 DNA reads TGCGCCAGCAGCCAAGAGGACATTATCTCCTACGAGCAGTACTTC. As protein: CASSQEDIISYEQYF.

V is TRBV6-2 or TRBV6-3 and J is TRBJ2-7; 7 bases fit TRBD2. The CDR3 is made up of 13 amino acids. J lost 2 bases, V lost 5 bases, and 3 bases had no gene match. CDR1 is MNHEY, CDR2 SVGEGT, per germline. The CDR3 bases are TGTGCCAGCAGTGAGCGGGGCACCTACGAGCAGTACTTC. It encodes CASSERGTYEQYF.

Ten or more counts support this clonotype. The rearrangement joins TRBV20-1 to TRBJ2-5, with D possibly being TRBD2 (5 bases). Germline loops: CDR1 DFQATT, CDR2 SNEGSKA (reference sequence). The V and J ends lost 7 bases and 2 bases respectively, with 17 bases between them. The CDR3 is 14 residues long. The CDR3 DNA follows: TGCAGTGTAGTTTTGTTCCTAGCTCAAGAGACCCAGTACTTC. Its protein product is CSVVLFLAQETQYF.

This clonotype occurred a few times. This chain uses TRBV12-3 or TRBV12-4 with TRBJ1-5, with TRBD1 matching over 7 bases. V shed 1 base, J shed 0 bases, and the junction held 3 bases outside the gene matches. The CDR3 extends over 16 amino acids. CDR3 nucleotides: TGTGCCAGCAGTTTAGGACAGGGTAATAGCAATCAGCCCCAGCATTTT. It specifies CASSLGQGNSNQPQHF.

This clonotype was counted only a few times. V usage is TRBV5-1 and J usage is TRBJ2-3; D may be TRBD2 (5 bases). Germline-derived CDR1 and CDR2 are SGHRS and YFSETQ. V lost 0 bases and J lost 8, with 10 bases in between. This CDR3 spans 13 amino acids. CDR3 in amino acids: CASSLGGIGTQYF. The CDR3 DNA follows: TGCGCCAGCAGCTTGGGAGGGATCGGTACGCAGTATTTT.

The CDR3 sequence is CASRNAGNTGELFF. CDR3 nucleotides: TGTGCCAGCAGGAACGCAGGGAACACCGGGGAGCTGTTTTTT. The chain uses TRBV28 and TRBJ2-2, with D uncertain. The CDR3 is made up of 14 amino acids. V shed 6 bases and J shed 1 base, with 9 bases lying between them. Per the germline V gene, CDR1 is MDHEN and CDR2 is SYDVKM.

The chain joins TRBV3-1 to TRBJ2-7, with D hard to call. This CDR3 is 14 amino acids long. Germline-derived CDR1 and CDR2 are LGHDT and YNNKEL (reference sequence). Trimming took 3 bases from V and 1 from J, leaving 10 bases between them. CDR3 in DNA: TGTGCCAGCAGCCAGAATCCAGTTTCCTACGAGCAGTACTTC. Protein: CASSQNPVSYEQYF.

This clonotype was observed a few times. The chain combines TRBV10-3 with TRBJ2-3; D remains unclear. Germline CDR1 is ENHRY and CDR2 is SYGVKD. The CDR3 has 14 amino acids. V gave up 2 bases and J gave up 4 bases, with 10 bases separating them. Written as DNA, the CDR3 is TGTGCCATCAGTGAGGCCGATTTGCCAGATACGCAGTATTTT. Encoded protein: CAISEADLPDTQYF.

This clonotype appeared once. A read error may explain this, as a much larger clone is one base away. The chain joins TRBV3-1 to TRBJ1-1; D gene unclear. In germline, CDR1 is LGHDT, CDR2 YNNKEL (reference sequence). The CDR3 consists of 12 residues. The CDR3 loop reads CTSSQVMSEAFF. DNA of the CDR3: TGTACCAGCAGCCAAGTAATGTCTGAAGCTTTCTTT.

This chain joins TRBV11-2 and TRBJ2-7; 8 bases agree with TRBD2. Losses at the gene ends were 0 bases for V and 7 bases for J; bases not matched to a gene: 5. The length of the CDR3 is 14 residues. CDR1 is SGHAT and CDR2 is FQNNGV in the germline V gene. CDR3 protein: CASSLDHGGGEQYF. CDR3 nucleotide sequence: TGTGCCAGCAGCTTAGATCACGGGGGGGGAGAGCAGTACTTC.